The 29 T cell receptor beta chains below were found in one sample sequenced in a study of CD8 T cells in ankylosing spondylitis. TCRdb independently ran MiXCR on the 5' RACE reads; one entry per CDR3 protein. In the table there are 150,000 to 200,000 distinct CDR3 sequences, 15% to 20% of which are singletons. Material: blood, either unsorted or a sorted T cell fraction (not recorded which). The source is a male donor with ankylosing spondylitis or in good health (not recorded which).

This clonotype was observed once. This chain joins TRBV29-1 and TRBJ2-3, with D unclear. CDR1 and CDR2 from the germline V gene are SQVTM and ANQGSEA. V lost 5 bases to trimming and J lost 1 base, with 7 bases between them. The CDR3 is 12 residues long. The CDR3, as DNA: TGCAGCGTTATTCTGGGCACAGATACGCAGTATTTT. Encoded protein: CSVILGTDTQYF.

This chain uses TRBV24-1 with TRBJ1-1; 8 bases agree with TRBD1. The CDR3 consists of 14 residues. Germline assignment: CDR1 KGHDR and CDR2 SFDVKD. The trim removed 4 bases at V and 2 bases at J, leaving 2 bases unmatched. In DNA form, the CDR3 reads TGTGCCACCAGTGAAGGACAGGGCAACACTGAAGCTTTCTTT. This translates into CATSEGQGNTEAFF.

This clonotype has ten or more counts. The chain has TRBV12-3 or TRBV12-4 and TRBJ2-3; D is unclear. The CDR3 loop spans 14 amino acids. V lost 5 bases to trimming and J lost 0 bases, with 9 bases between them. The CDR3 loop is CASSGLASTDTQYF. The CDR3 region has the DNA TGTGCCAGCAGTGGGCTGGCTAGCACAGATACGCAGTATTTT.

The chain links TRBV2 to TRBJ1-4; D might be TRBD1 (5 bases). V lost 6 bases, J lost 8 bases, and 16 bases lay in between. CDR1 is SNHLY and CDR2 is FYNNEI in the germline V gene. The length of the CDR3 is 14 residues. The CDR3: CASRAPGRGEKLFF. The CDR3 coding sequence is TGTGCCAGCAGGGCGCCGGGACGAGGAGAAAAACTGTTTTTT. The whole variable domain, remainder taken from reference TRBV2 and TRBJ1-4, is EPEVTQTPSHQVTQMGQEVILRCVPISNHLYFYWYRQILGQKVEFLVSFYNNEISEKSEIFDDQFSVERPDGSNFTLKIRSTKLEDSAMYFCASRAPGRGEKLFFGSGTQLSVL.

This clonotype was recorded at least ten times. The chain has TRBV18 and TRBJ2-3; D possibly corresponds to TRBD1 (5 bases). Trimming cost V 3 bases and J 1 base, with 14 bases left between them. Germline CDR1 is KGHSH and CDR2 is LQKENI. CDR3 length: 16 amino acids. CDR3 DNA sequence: TGTGCCAGCTCACCCTCCGTGCTAGGGGGCACAGATACGCAGTATTTT. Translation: CASSPSVLGGTDTQYF.

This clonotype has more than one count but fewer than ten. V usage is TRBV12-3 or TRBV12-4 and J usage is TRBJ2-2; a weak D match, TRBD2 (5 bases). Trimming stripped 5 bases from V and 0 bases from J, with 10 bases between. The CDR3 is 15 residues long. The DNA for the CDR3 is TGTGCCAGCAGTCGGACTGATTCGAACACCGGGGAGCTGTTTTTT. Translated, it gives CASSRTDSNTGELFF.

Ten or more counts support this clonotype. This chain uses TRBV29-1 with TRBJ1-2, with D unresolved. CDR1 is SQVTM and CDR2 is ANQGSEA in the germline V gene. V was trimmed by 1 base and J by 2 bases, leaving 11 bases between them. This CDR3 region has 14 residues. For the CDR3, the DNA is TGCAGCGTTGAAGTTCAAATCGGAAACTATGGCTACACCTTC. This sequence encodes CSVEVQIGNYGYTF.

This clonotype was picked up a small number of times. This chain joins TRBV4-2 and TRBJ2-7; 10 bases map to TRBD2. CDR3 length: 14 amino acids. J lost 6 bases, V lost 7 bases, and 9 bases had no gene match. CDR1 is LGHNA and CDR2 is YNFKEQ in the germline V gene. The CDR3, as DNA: TGTGCCAGCAAAGGCCTAGCGGGAGAGTTCGAGCAGTACTTC. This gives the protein CASKGLAGEFEQYF.

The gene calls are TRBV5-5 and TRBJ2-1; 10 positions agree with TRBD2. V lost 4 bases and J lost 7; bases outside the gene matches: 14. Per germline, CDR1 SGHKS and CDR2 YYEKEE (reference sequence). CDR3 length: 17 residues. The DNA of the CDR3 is TGTGCCAGCAGCCTAACCTTGGCTAGCGGGAGCAGAAATGAGCAGTTCTTC. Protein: CASSLTLASGSRNEQFF.

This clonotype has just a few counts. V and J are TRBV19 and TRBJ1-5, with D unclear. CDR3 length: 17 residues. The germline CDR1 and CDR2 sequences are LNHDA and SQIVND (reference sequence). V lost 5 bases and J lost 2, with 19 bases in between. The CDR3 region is CASSRTQTGHGNQPQHF. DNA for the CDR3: TGTGCCAGTAGTCGTACCCAGACGGGTCATGGCAATCAGCCCCAGCATTTT.

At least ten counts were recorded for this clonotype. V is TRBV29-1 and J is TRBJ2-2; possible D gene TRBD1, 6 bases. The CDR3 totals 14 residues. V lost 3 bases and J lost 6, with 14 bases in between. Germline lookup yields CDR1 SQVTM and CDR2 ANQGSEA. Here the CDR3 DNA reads TGCAGCGTTGAGTACCTACAGGGTTCCGGGGAGCTGTTTTTT. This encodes CSVEYLQGSGELFF.

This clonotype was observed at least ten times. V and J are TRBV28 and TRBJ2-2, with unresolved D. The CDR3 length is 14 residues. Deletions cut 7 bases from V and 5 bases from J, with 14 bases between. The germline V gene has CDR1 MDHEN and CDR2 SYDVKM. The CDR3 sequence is CASTIDGRTGELFF. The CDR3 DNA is TGTGCCAGCACCATAGATGGTCGGACCGGGGAGCTGTTTTTT. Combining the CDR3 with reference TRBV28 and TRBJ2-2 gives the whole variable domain DVKVTQSSRYLVKRTGEKVFLECVQDMDHENMFWYRQDPGLGLRLIYFSYDVKMKEKGDIPEGYSVSREKKERFSLILESASTNQTSMYLCASTIDGRTGELFFGEGSRLTVL.

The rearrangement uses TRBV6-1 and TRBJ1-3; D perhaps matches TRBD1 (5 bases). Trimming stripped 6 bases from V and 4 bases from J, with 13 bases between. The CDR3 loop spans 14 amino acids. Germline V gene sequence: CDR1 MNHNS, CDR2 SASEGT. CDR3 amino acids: CASRQTGGGNTIYF. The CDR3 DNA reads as TGTGCCAGCAGACAAACGGGGGGAGGAAACACCATATATTTT.

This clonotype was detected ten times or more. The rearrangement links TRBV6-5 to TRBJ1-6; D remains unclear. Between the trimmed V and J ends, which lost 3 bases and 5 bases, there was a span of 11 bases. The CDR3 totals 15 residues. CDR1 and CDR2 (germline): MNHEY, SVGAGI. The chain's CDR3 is CASSYNGQDNSPLHF. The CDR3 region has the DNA TGTGCCAGCAGTTATAACGGCCAAGATAATTCACCCCTCCACTTT.

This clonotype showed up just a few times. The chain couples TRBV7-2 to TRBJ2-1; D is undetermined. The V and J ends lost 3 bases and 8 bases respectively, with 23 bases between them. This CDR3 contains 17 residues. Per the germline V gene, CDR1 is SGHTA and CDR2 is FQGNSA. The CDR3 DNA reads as TGTGCCAGCAGCTTCAAAACCGCTCACCTTAGTCACTATGAGCAGTTCTTC. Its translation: CASSFKTAHLSHYEQFF.

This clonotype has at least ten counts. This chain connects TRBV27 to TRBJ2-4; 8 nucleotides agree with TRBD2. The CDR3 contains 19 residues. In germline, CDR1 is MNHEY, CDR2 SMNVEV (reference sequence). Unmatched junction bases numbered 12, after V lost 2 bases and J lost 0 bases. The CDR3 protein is CASSLDATGLAGAKNIQYF. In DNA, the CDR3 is TGTGCCAGCAGTTTAGACGCGACGGGGCTAGCGGGAGCCAAAAACATTCAGTACTTC.

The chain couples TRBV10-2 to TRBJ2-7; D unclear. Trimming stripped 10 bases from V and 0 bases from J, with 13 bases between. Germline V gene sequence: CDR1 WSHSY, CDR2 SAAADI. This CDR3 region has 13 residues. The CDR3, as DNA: TGCGCCACCCACGACGCAGTCTCCTACGAGCAGTACTTC. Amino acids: CATHDAVSYEQYF.

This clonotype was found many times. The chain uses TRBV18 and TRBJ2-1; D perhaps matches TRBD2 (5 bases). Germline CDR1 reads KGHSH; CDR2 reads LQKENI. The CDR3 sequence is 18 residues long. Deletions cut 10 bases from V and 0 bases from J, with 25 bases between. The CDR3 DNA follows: TGTGCCACCACCTCCCGGGAATCAGCGGTAAGCTCCTACAATGAGCAGTTCTTC. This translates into CATTSRESAVSSYNEQFF.

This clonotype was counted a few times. The CDR3 nucleotides read TGCAGTGCTACGACCCCGCTAGGTTCTTCGGGGAACACCGGGGAGCTGTTTTTT. Translated: CSATTPLGSSGNTGELFF. V usage is TRBV20-1 and J usage is TRBJ2-2; no clear D gene. CDR3 length equals 18 residues. Trimming left V 4 bases short and J 1 base short, with 22 bases between. Germline CDR1 is DFQATT and CDR2 is SNEGSKA (reference sequence).

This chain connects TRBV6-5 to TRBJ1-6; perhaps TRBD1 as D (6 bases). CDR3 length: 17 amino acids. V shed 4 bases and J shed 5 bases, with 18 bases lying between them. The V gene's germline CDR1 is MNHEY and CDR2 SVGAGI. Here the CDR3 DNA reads TGTGCCAGCAGTTCCACAGGGCTTGTTGGGAATAATTCACCCCTCCACTTT. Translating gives CASSSTGLVGNNSPLHF.

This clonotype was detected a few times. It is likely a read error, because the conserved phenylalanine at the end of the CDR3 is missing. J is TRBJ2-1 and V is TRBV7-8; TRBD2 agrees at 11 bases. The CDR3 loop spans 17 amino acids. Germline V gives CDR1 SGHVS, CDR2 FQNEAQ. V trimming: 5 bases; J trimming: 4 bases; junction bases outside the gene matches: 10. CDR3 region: CASSQQGTSGRYNEQFL. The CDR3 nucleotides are TGTGCCAGCAGCCAGCAAGGGACTAGCGGACGGTACAATGAGCAGTTCCTC.

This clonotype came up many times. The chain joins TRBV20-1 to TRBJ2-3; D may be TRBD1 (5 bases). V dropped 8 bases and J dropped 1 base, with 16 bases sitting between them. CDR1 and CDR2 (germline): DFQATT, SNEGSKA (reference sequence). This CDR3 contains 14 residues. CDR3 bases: TGCAGTTTTCAGGGTGCCAGCGGCACAGATACGCAGTATTTT. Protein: CSFQGASGTDTQYF.

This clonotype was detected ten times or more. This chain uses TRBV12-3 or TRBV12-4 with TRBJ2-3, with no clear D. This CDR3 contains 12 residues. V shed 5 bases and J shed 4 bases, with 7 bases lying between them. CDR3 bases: TGTGCCAGCAGTCCGGCGCCAGATACGCAGTATTTT. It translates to CASSPAPDTQYF.

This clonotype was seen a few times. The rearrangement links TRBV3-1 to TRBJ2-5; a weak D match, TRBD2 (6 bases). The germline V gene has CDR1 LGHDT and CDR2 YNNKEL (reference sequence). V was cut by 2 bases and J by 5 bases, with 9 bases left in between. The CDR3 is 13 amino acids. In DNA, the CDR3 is TGTGCCAGCAGCCAACTTGGGGGGGAGACCCAGTACTTC. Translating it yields CASSQLGGETQYF.

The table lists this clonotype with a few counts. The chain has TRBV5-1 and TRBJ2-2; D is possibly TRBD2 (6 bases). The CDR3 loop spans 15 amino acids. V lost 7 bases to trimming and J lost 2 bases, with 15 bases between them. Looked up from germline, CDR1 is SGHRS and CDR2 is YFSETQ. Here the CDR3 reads CASAVEGRNTGELFF. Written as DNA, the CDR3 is TGCGCCAGCGCCGTGGAGGGAAGAAACACCGGGGAGCTGTTTTTT.

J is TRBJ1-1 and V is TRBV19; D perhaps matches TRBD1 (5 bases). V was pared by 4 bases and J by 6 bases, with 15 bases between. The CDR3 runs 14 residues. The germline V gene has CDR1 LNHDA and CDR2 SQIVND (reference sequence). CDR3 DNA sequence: TGTGCCAGTAGTACCCGAGGGGAGGTCGCTGAAGCTTTCTTT. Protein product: CASSTRGEVAEAFF.

In DNA, the CDR3 is TGTGCCAGCAGTTTAATAGGGTCCCGGGAGACCCAGTACTTC. Its translation: CASSLIGSRETQYF. The J gene is TRBJ2-5, the V gene TRBV12-3 or TRBV12-4; D not resolved. V was clipped by 2 bases and J by 5 bases, with 12 bases between them. CDR3 size: 14 residues.

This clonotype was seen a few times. CDR3 residues: CASSYTYRDRANYGYTF. The CDR3 nucleotides are TGTGCCAGCAGTTACACCTACCGGGACAGGGCTAACTATGGCTACACCTTC. The chain employs TRBV6-5 and TRBJ1-2; 9 nucleotides align to TRBD1. V shed 2 bases and J 0 bases; nucleotides not matched to a gene: 7. CDR1 and CDR2 from the germline V gene are MNHEY and SVGAGI. CDR3 length: 17 amino acids.

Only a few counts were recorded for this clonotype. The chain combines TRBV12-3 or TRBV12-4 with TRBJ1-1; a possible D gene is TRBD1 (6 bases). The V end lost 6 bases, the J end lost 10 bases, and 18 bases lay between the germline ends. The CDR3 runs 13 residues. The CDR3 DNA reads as TGTGCCAGCAGCGGGTCAGGGGCGGCGGGAGCTTTCTTT. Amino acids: CASSGSGAAGAFF.